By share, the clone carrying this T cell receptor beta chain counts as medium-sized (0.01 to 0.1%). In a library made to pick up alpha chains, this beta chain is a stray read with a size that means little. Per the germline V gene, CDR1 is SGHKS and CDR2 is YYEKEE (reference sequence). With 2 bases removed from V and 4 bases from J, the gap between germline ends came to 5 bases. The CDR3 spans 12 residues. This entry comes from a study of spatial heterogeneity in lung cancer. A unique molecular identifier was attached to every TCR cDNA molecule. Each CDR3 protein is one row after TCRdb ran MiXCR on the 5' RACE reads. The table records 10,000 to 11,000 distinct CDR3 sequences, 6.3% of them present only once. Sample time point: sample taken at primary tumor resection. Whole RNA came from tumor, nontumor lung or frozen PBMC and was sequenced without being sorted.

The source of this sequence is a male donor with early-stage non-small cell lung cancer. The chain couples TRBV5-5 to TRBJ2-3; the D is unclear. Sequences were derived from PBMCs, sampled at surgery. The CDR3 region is CASSLTPDTQYF. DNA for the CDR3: TGTGCCAGCAGCTTAACCCCAGATACGCAGTATTTT.